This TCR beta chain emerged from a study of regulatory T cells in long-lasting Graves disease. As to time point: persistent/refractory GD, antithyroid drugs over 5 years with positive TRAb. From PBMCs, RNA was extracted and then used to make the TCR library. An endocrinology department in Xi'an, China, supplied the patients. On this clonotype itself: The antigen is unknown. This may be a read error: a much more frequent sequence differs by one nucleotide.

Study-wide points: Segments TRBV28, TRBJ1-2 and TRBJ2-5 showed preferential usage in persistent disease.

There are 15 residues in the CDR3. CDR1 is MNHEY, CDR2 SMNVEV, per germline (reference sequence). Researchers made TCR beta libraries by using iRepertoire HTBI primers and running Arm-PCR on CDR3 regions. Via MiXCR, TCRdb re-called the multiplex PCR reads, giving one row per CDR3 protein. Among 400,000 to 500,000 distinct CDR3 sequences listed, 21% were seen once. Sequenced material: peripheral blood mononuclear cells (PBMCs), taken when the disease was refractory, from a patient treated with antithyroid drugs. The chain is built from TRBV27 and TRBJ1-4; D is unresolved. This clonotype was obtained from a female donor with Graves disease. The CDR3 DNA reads TGTGCCAGCAGTTTAACGGCTGCAACTAATGAAAGACTGTTTTTT. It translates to CASSLTAATNERLFF. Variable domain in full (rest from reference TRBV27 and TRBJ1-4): EAQVTQNPRYLITVTGKKLTVTCSQNMNHEYMSWYRQDPGLGLRQIYYSMNVEVTDKGDVPEGYKVSRKEKRNFPLILESPSPNQTSLYFCASSLTAATNERLFFGSGTQLSVL.